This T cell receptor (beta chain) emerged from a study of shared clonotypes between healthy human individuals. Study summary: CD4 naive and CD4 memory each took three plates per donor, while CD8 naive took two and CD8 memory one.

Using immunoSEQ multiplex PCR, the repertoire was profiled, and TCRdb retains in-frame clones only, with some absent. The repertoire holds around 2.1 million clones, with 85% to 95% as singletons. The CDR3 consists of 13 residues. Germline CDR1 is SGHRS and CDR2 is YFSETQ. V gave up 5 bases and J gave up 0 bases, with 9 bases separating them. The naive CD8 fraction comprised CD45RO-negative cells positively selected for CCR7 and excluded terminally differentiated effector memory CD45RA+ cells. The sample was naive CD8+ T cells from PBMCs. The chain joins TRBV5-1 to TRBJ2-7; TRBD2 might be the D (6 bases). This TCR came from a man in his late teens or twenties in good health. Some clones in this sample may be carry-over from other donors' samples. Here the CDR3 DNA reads TGCGCCAGCAGGGCTAGCGCCTCCTACGAGCAGTACTTC. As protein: CASRASASYEQYF.